This TCR beta chain emerged from a study of T cell responses to AZD1222 COVID-19 vaccine. Sequencing was performed with immunoSEQ multiplex PCR; in TCRdb, only in-frame clones are kept and a portion is missing. The table records around 78,000 clones, roughly nine tenths of them present only once. The V end was cut by 2 bases, the J end by 7 bases, with 11 bases between. The length of the CDR3 is 14 residues. Germline lookup yields CDR1 LGHDT and CDR2 YNNKEL (reference sequence). The receptor's source is an adult who received the AZD1222 COVID-19 vaccine. The material sequenced was peripheral blood, taken 28 days after the second AZD1222 dose. The chain uses TRBV3-1 (or the pseudogene TRBV3-2) and TRBJ2-2, with a weak D call TRBD1 (7 bases). This CDR3 reads CASSQRQGGGELFF. CDR3 sequence (DNA): TGTGCCAGCAGCCAAAGACAGGGAGGCGGGGAGCTGTTTTTT.